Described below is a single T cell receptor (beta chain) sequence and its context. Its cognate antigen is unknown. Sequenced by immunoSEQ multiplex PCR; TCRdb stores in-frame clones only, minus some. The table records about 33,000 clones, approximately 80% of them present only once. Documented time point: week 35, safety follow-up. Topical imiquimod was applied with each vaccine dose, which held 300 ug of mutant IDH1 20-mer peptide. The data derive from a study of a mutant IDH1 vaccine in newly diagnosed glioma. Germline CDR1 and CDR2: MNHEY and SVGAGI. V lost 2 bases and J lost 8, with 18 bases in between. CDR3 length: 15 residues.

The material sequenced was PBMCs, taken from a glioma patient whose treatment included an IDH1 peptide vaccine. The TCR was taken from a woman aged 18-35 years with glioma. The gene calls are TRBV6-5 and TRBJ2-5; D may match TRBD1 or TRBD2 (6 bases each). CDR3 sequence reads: CASSYGGGPPFTQYF. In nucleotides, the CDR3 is TGTGCCAGCAGTTACGGAGGGGGACCCCCTTTTACCCAGTACTTC.